Described below is a single TCR beta chain sequence and its context. The specificity of this receptor is unknown. No base quality values were provided; no much bigger clone lies one nucleotide off. Healthy HIV-negative adults with no recently reported acute infections or vaccinations were included as donors. Only Caucasian adults living in Nashville, Tennessee, USA were represented among the donors. CD4+ T cells were enriched by magnetic negative selection, after which naive cells were positively selected on CD45RA and the negative fraction was taken as the memory subset. Blood was collected by leukapheresis, and PBMCs were isolated by Ficoll-Histopaque density gradient centrifugation and then cryopreserved in liquid nitrogen vapor phase. Purity and quantity of every magnetically sorted T cell population were checked by analytical flow cytometry. Genomic DNA was isolated from each sorted fraction and quantified by UV absorbance on a Nanodrop 2000c.

Taken from cysteine to phenylalanine, the CDR3 has 17 residues. Only the CDR3 DNA stays, 51 bases, in frame from base 1. V was cut back by 0 bases and J by 0 bases, leaving a gap of 11 bases between them. The germline V gene yields SGHTA for CDR1 and FQGNSA for CDR2. Using the deep immunoSEQ assay, multiplex PCR amplified TCR CDR3 regions from genomic DNA. Extracted genomic DNA from each cell subset was distributed evenly across all wells of several immunoSEQ 96-well plates, and each plate was treated as a replicate. For sorted subsets, 150 to 250 ng of genomic DNA, equivalent to around 31,000 T cell genomes, went into each replicate PCR. Purified libraries were measured with a Qubit 3.0 fluorometer, size-checked on a Bioanalyzer 2100, and measured again with the KAPA Library Quantification kit. A separate single-read 150-cycle Illumina NextSeq 550 flow cell was used to sequence each immunoSEQ 96-well plate. As for the original processing: Because the immunoSEQ output held only junctional sequences and lacked quality scores, the filtering could not match the filtering applied to full-length reads. Sequences were annotated with PyIR, a Python wrapper for IgBLAST v1.9, and V/J genes and CDR3 were assigned using IMGT germline references. Any read was removed if the V/J assignment was weak (E-value above 1e-6), the CDR3 was missing, or the read contained stop codons, out-of-frame junctions, or ambiguous translated residues. V3J clonotypes were defined by identical inferred V gene, J gene, and CDR3 amino acid sequence. Percentage overlap between repertoires was computed as shared unique clonotypes divided by the size of the smaller repertoire. Repertoire richness was assessed with RTK rarefaction, the Chao1 estimator, and Recon v2.1 estimates of unobserved clonotypes. For all TCRbeta clonotypes obtained by the gDNA method from a handful of donors, generation probabilities were computed with OLGA. This immuneACCESS table, as held by TCRdb, lists in-frame sequences with V and J called but not all clones. Of the missing ones, under half trace to an unresolved V gene in checked studies; the others have no known cause. D and trimming were read from the DNA, whereas the V and J calls and clone size are those reported in that table. This sample holds approximately 640,000 clones; roughly 78% were observed only once. The leading ten clones occupy approximately 1.8% of the sample.

The sample originates from a study of shared clonotypes between healthy human individuals (dated by TCRdb to about 2020). A note on the overall study: The cohort included three men and a couple of women between 18 and 49 years of age. To estimate repertoire size and how much clonotypes are shared between individuals, the study performed deep sequencing of blood TCR repertoires from about 5 healthy adults. Between about 0.8 and 9.5 billion PBMCs per donor were obtained by leukapheresis. For each donor, CD4 naive and CD4 memory were each given three plates, CD8 naive was given two plates, and CD8 memory was given one plate. Different laboratories and diverse techniques were used to prepare libraries and sequence TCR repertoires, to increase sequencing depth and limit assay-specific biases. Study-level results and caveats: Estimated clonotype richness was generally larger for naive than for memory subsets. Clonotypes shared by all four sorted-subset donors showed higher generation probabilities than non-shared clonotypes. Incomplete sequencing was indicated by rarefaction of sorted-subset datasets, despite the large sequencing depth. Across a handful of donors, around 5.4% of naive CD4, roughly 3.3% of naive CD8, 2.3% of memory CD4, and approximately 0.4% of memory CD8 clonotypes were shared. Pairwise subsampling indicated that sequencing depth was expected to affect the degree of clonotype sharing among donors. Because the study included a small number of donors, the genetic and exposure-history diversity represented was limited. Sampling was restricted to blood, and TCR repertoires in tissues likely differ from the TCR repertoires found in blood.

The chain employs TRBV7-2 and TRBJ2-2; no D gene is confidently identified. The sequencing sample was made of memory CD4+ T cells sorted from blood. According to the study, the label for this sample's cell subset or site signals: CD45RA-negative fraction. This TCR derives from a woman in her 30s in good health. The CDR3: CASSLAVWRSNTGELFF. The sequenced DNA is TGTGCCAGCAGCTTAGCGGTATGGCGGTCGAACACCGGGGAGCTGTTTTTT.